These T cell receptor beta chains were read from a single sample in a study of blood T cell repertoires in COVID-19. Here immunoSEQ multiplex PCR was the method, and the copy in TCRdb shows in-frame clones only, minus some. The sample records some 110,000 clones, roughly 87% being singletons. Sequencing was performed on peripheral blood. These receptors were obtained from a human donor in a cohort sampled during active COVID-19. CDR3s include the opening cysteine and the closing phenylalanine or tryptophan. Each record gives: D gene, clone size, J gene, V gene, CDR3 DNA, CDR3 protein. A D gene is named only where the DNA matches it firmly. Only some rows state a clone size, as once, few, many or a class for expanded clones.

- | - | TRBJ2-3 | TRBV5-1 | TGCGCCAGCAGCTTGGTACAGGGCACAGATACGCAGTATTTT | CASSLVQGTDTQYF
- | once | TRBJ1-1 | TRBV3-1/TRBV3-2 | TGTGCCAGCAGCCAAACAGCCGACACTGAAGCTTTCTTT | CASSQTADTEAFF
- | - | TRBJ1-5 | TRBV27 | TGTGCCAGCAGTCCCCGGGACATTCGACAGCCCCAGCATTTT | CASSPRDIRQPQHF
- | - | TRBJ2-3 | TRBV29-1 | TGCAGCGTTGATCCAGGGGCGAACACAGATACGCAGTATTTT | CSVDPGANTDTQYF
TRBD1 | - | TRBJ2-7 | TRBV5-1 | TGCGCCAGCAGCCCAACAGGGGGGAGCTCCTACGAGCAGTACTTC | CASSPTGGSSYEQYF
- | few | TRBJ2-1 | TRBV6-5 | TGTGCCAGCAGAAAGCGGGTCCTTTACAATGAGCAGTTCTTC | CASRKRVLYNEQFF
TRBD1 | - | TRBJ1-1 | TRBV5-5 | TGTGCCAGCAGCCCCAGCCCGACAGGGCTGAACACTGAAGCTTTCTTT | CASSPSPTGLNTEAFF
TRBD1 | - | TRBJ2-7 | TRBV28 | TGTGCCAGCAGTGGACAGGGTCACGAGCAGTACTTC | CASSGQGHEQYF
- | - | TRBJ1-2 | TRBV5-1 | TGCGCCAGCAGCCCGGGGGAGTACTATGGCTACACCTTC | CASSPGEYYGYTF
TRBD2 | - | TRBJ2-2 | TRBV27 | TGTGCCAGCACTCCAAGGAGGGGGACTAGCGGGAGGTCCGGGGAGCTGTTTTTT | CASTPRRGTSGRSGELFF
TRBD2 | - | TRBJ2-1 | TRBV9 | TGTGCCAGCAGCTGGACTAGCGGGGGACACAATGAGCAGTTCTTC | CASSWTSGGHNEQFF
- | - | TRBJ1-1 | TRBV19 | TGTGCCAGTACCTTCTCCCCCAGGGGTAGGACGCTGTGGGACACTGAAGCTTTCTTT | CASTFSPRGRTLWDTEAFF
TRBD1 | few | TRBJ1-1 | TRBV7-9 | TGTGCCAGCAGCTTCGGGACAGGGGAGATAACTGAAGCTTTCTTT | CASSFGTGEITEAFF
- | - | TRBJ2-2 | TRBV7-2 | TGTGCCAGCAGCTTAGATACGGGGACCGGGGAGCTGTTTTTT | CASSLDTGTGELFF
TRBD2 | - | TRBJ2-1 | TRBV7-9 | TGTGCCAGCAGCCTACTAGCGGGAGGGCCTTTAGCCTACAATGAGCAGTTCTTC | CASSLLAGGPLAYNEQFF
TRBD2 | - | TRBJ2-3 | TRBV5-1 | TGCGCCAGCAGCTTGACTAGCGGGAGGCGCACAGATACGCAGTATTTT | CASSLTSGRRTDTQYF
- | - | TRBJ1-1 | TRBV9 | TGTGCCAGCAGCCCCAGGGACGGGGGAGGCACTGAAGCTTTCTTT | CASSPRDGGGTEAFF
TRBD2 | - | TRBJ2-1 | TRBV5-1 | TGCGCCAGCAGCTTGGCAGCGGGAAGAGGCAATGAGCAGTTCTTC | CASSLAAGRGNEQFF
- | - | TRBJ1-2 | TRBV12-5 | TGTGCTAGTGGTCCGCAGGGGCGAGGCTACACCTTC | CASGPQGRGYTF
TRBD1 | once | TRBJ2-5 | TRBV5-1 | TGCGCCAGCAGCGTTTCCGGGACAGGGCGGGAGACCCAGTACTTC | CASSVSGTGRETQYF
- | - | TRBJ2-7 | TRBV29-1 | TGCAGCGTTGAAGATCTTCGGCAGGGAAGGGGGCAGTACTTC | CSVEDLRQGRGQYF
TRBD2 | - | TRBJ2-1 | TRBV12-5 | TGTGCTAGTGCTTTGGCGGCTAGCGGGAGTAATGAGCAGTTCTTC | CASALAASGSNEQFF
- | - | TRBJ2-7 | TRBV4-1 | TGCGCCAGCAGCCAAGACCCTAGTTCACTAGGGAGGTACTTC | CASSQDPSSLGRYF
TRBD1 | - | TRBJ1-1 | TRBV10-3 | TGTGCCATCAGGGTTGGGACAGCCCTGAACACTGAAGCTTTCTTT | CAIRVGTALNTEAFF
- | - | TRBJ1-5 | TRBV6-7 | TGTGCCAGCAGTTACTCGACTTTGGGGGACACCGATAGCAATCAGCCCCAGCATTTT | CASSYSTLGDTDSNQPQHF
- | - | TRBJ1-5 | TRBV5-5 | TGTGCCAGCAGCTTGTCGGGGGGGCGTCAGCCCCAGCATTTT | CASSLSGGRQPQHF
- | - | TRBJ2-7 | TRBV3-1/TRBV3-2 | TGTGCCAGCAGCCAAGGTAAGGCAGGGGTAGCCTACGAGCAGTACTTC | CASSQGKAGVAYEQYF
- | - | TRBJ1-1 | TRBV7-3 | TGTGCCAGCAGCTTCCAAATGAACACTGAAGCTTTCTTT | CASSFQMNTEAFF
- | - | TRBJ1-5 | TRBV18 | TGTGCCAGCTCACCCAGCGGGGGGGACCAGCCCCAGCATTTT | CASSPSGGDQPQHF
- | - | TRBJ1-2 | TRBV3-1/TRBV3-2 | TGTGCCAGCAGCCACAGTGGTCAGCCCGGAGGTGGCTACACCTTC | CASSHSGQPGGGYTF
- | - | TRBJ1-4 | TRBV5-1 | TGCGCCAGCAGCTTGGCCCAGGGTGGCGGTGAAAAACTGTTTTTT | CASSLAQGGGEKLFF
TRBD1 | - | TRBJ2-7 | TRBV27 | TGTGCCAGCAGTCCCAGGGGGACAGGGTTCAACGAGCAGTACTTC | CASSPRGTGFNEQYF
- | - | TRBJ2-4 | TRBV7-9 | TGTGCCAGCAGCTTAGCAGGGGGTAACATTCAGTACTTC | CASSLAGGNIQYF
TRBD1 | - | TRBJ2-1 | TRBV12-5 | TGTGCTAGTGGAAACTCTCCGGGACAGGGAGGGAATGAGCAGTTCTTC | CASGNSPGQGGNEQFF
- | - | TRBJ2-7 | TRBV28 | TGTGCCAGCAGTCCCTACGTTGGGCTACGAGAACAGTACTTC | CASSPYVGLREQYF
TRBD1 | - | TRBJ1-5 | TRBV28 | TGTGCCAGCACCCCCGACAGGGTCGTTCAGCCCCAGCATTTT | CASTPDRVVQPQHF
- | - | TRBJ1-2 | TRBV3-1/TRBV3-2 | TGTGCCAGCAGCCGTACAGAACGCTATGGCTACACCTTC | CASSRTERYGYTF
TRBD2 | - | TRBJ2-2 | TRBV5-8 | TGTGCCAGCACCACGGGAGGACTAGCGGGGGTCACCGGGGAGCTGTTTTTT | CASTTGGLAGVTGELFF
- | - | TRBJ1-5 | TRBV3-1/TRBV3-2 | TGTGCCAGCAGCCAAGCAGGGATTAATCAGCCCCAGCATTTT | CASSQAGINQPQHF
- | - | TRBJ2-7 | TRBV2 | TGTGCCAGCAGTAAACTAACCTACGAGCAGTACTTC | CASSKLTYEQYF
- | - | TRBJ2-3 | TRBV24-1 | TGTGCCACCAGTTACACAGATACGCAGTATTTT | CATSYTDTQYF